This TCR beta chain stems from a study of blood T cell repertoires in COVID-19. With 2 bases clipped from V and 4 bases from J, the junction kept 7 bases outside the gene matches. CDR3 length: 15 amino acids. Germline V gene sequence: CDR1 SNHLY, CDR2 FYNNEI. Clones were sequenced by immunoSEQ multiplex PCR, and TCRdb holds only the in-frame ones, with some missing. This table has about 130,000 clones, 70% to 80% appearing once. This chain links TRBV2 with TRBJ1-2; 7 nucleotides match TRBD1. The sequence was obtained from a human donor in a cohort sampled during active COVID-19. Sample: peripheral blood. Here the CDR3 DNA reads TGTGCCAGCAGTGAATTTGGACGACAGGGCTATGGCTACACCTTC. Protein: CASSEFGRQGYGYTF.